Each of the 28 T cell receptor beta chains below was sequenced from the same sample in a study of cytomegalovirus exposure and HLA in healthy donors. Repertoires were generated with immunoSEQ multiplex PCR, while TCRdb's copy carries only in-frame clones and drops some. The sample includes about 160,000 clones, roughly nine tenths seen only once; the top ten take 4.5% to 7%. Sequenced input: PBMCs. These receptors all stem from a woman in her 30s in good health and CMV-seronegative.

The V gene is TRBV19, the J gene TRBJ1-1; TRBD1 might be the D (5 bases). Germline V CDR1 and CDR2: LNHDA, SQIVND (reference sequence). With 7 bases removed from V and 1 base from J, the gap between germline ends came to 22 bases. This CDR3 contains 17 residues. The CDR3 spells CASTQHRDAQRNTEAFF. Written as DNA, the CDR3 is TGTGCCAGTACTCAGCATCGGGACGCCCAGAGGAACACTGAAGCTTTCTTT.

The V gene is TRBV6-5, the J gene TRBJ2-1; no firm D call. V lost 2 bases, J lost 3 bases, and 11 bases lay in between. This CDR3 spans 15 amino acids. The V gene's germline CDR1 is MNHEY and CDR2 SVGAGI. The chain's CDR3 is CASSYDFGFYNEQFF. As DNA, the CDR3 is TGTGCCAGCAGTTACGACTTCGGGTTCTACAATGAGCAGTTCTTC.

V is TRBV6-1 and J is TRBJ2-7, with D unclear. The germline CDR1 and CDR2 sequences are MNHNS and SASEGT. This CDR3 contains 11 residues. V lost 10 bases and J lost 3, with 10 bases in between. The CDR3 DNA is TGTGCCACCATGGGCAGCTACGAGCAGTACTTC. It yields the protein CATMGSYEQYF.

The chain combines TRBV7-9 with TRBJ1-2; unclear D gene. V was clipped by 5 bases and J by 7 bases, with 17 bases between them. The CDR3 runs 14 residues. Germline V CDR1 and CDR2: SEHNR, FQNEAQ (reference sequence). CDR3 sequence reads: CASSPPYVGFGYTF. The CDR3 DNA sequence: TGTGCCAGCAGCCCACCCTACGTGGGGTTTGGCTACACCTTC.

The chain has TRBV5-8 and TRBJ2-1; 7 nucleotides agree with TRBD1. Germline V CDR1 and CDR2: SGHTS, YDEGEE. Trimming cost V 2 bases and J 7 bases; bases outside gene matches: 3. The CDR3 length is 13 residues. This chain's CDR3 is CASSFAGGNEQFF. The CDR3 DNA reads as TGTGCCAGCAGCTTCGCAGGGGGTAATGAGCAGTTCTTC.

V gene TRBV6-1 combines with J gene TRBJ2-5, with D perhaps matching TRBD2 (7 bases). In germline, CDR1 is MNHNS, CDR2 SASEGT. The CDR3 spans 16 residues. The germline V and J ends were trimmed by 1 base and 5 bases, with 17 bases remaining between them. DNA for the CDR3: TGTGCCAGCAGTGAAGGTCTTTGGGGGGGCCGGGAGACCCAGTACTTC. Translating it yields CASSEGLWGGRETQYF.

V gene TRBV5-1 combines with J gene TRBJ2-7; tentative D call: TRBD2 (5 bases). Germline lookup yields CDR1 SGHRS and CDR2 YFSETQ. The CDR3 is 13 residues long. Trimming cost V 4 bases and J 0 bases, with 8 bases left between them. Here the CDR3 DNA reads TGCGCCAGCAGCACCGGACTCTCCTACGAGCAGTACTTC. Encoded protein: CASSTGLSYEQYF.

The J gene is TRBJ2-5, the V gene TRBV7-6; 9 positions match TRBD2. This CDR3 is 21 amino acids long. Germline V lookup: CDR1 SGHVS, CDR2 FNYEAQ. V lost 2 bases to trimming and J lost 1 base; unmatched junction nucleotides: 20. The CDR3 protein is CASSLLSKAPGLAGLQETQYF. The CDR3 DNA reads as TGTGCCAGCAGCTTACTCTCCAAAGCCCCGGGGCTAGCGGGGCTCCAAGAGACCCAGTACTTC.

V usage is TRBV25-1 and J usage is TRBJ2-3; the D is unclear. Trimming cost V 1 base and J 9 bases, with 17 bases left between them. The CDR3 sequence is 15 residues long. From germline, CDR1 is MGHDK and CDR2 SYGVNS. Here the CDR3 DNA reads TGTGCCAGCAGTGAATCGACGGTGATAGGTGAGACGCAGTATTTT. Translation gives CASSESTVIGETQYF.

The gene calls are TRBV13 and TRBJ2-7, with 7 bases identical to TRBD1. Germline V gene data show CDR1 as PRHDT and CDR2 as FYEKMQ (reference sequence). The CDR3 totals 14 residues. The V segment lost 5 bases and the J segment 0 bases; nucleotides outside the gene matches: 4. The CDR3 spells CASSPRDSSYEQYF. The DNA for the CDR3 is TGTGCCAGCAGCCCCCGGGACAGCTCCTACGAGCAGTACTTC. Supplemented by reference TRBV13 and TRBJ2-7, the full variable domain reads AAGVIQSPRHLIKEKRETATLKCYPIPRHDTVYWYQQGPGQDPQFLISFYEKMQSDKGSIPDRFSAQQFSDYHSELNMSSLELGDSALYFCASSPRDSSYEQYFGPGTRLTVT.

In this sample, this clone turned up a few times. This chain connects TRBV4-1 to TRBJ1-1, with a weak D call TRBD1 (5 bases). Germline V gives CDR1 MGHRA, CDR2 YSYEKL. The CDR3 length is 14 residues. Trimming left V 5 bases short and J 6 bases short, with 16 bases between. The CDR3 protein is CASSFQTRGSEAFF. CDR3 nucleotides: TGCGCCAGCAGCTTCCAAACGAGGGGTTCTGAAGCTTTCTTT.

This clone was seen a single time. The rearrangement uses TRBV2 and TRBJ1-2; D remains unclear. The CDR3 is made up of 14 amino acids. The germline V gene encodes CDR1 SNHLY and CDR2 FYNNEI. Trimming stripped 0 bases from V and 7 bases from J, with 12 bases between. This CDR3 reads CASSEAHGVAGYTF. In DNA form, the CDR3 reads TGTGCCAGCAGTGAAGCGCATGGGGTCGCTGGCTACACCTTC.

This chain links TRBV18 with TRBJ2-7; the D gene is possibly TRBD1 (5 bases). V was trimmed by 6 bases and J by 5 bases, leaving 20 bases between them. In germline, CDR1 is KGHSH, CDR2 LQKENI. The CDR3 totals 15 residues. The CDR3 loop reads CASSREYQGNNEQYF. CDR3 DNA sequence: TGTGCCAGCTCCCGTGAATACCAGGGAAACAACGAGCAGTACTTC.

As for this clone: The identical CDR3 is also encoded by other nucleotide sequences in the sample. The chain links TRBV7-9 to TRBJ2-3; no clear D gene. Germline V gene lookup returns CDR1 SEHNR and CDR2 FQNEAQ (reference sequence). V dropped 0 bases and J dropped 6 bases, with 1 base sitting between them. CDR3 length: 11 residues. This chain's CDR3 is CASSLADTQYF. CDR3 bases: TGTGCCAGCAGCTTAGCCGATACGCAGTATTTT. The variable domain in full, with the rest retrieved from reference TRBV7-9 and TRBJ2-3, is DTGVSQNPRHKITKRGQNVTFRCDPISEHNRLYWYRQTLGQGPEFLTYFQNEAQLEKSRLLSDRFSAERPKGSFSTLEIQRTEQGDSAMYLCASSLADTQYFGPGTRLTVL.

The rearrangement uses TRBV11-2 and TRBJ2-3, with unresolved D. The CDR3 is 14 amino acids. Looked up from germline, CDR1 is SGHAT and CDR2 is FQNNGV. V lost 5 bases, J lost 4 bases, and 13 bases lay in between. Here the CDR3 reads CASSHDRVADTQYF. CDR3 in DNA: TGTGCCAGCAGCCACGATCGGGTGGCAGATACGCAGTATTTT.

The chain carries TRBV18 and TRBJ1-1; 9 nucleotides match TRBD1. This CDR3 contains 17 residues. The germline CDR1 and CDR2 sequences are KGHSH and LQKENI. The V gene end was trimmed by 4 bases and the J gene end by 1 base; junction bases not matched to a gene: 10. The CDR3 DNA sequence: TGTGCCAGCTCACTTTCTACCGCGGGACAGGGGAACACTGAAGCTTTCTTT. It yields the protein CASSLSTAGQGNTEAFF. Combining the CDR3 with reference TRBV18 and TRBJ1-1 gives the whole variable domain NAGVMQNPRHLVRRRGQEARLRCSPMKGHSHVYWYRQLPEEGLKFMVYLQKENIIDESGMPKERFSAEFPKEGPSILRIQQVVRGDSAAYFCASSLSTAGQGNTEAFFGQGTRLTVV.

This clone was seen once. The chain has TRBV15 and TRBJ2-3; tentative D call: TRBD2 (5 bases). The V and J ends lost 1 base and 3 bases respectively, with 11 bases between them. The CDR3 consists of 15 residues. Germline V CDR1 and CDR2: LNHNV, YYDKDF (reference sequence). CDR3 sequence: CATSRGELVTDTQYF. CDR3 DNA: TGTGCCACCAGCAGAGGGGAGCTAGTAACAGATACGCAGTATTTT.

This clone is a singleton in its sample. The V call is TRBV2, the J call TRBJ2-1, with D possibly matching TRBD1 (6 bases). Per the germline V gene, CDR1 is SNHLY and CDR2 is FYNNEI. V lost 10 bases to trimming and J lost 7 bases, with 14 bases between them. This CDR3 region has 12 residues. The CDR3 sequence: CATHRVQNEQFF. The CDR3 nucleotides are TGTGCCACCCACAGGGTTCAAAATGAGCAGTTCTTC.

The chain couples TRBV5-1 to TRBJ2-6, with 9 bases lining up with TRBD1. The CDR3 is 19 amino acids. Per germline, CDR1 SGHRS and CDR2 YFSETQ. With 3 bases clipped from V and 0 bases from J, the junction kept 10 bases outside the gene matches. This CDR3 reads CASSWGRTGVSSGANVLTF. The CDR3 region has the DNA TGCGCCAGCAGCTGGGGTAGGACAGGGGTGAGCTCTGGGGCCAACGTCCTGACTTTC.

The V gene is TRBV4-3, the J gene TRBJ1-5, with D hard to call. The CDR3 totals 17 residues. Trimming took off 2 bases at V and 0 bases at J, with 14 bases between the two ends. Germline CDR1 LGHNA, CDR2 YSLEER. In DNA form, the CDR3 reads TGCGCCAGCAGCCAATTTGCCAGCCTTTATAGCAATCAGCCCCAGCATTTT. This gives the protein CASSQFASLYSNQPQHF.

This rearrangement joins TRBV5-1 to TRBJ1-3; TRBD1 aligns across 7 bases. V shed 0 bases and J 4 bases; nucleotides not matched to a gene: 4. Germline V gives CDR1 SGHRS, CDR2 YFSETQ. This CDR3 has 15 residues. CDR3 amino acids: CASSLEGAQGNTIYF. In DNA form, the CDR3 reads TGCGCCAGCAGCTTGGAGGGGGCGCAAGGAAACACCATATATTTT.

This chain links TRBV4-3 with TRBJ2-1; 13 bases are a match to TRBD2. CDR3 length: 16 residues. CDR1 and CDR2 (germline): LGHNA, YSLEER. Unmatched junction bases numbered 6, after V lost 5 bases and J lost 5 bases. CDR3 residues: CASSTVLAGGDNEQFF. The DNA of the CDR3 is TGCGCCAGCAGCACAGTACTAGCGGGAGGGGACAATGAGCAGTTCTTC.

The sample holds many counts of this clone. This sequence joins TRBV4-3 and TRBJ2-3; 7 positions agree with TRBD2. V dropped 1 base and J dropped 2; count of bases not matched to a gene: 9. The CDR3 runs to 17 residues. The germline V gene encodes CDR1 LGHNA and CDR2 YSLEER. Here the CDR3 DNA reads TGCGCCAGCAGCCAAGTGTGGCGGGAGACCGCCACAGATACGCAGTATTTT. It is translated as CASSQVWRETATDTQYF.

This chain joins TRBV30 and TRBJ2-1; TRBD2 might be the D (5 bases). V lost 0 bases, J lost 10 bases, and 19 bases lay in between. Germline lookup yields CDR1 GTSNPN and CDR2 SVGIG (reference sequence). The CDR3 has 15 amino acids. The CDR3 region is CAWSVTRTLGNEQFF. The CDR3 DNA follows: TGTGCCTGGAGTGTAACTAGAACCCTCGGGAACGAGCAGTTCTTC.

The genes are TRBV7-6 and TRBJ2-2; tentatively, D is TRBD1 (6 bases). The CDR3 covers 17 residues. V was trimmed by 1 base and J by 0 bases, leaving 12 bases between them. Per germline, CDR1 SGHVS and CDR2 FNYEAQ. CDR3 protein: CASSLVRQATNTGELFF. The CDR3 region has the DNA TGTGCCAGCAGCTTAGTGAGACAGGCTACGAACACCGGGGAGCTGTTTTTT.

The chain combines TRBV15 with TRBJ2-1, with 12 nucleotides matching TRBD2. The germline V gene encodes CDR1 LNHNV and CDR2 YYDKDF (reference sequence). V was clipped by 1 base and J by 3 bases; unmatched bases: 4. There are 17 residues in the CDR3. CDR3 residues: CATSRGTGLAGYNEQFF. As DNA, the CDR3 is TGTGCCACCAGCAGAGGTACGGGACTAGCGGGCTACAATGAGCAGTTCTTC.

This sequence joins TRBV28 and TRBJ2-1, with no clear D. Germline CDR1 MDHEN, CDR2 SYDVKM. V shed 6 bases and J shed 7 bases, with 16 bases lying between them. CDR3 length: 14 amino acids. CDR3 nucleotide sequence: TGTGCCAGCAGGCCTACAAGCCTGAGAAATGAGCAGTTCTTC. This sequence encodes CASRPTSLRNEQFF.

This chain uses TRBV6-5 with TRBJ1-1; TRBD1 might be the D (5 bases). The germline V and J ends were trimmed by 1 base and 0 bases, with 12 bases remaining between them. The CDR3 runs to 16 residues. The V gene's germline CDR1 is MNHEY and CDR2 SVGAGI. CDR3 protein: CASSYLGGVMNTEAFF. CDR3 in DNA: TGTGCCAGCAGTTACTTGGGGGGGGTAATGAACACTGAAGCTTTCTTT.